The rows below give T cell receptor beta chains drawn from one sample of a study of OX40 agonist ivuxolimab in advanced cancers. The protocol was immunoSEQ multiplex PCR, while the TCRdb copy is restricted to in-frame clones and leaves out a portion. Of approximately 20,000 clones detected, approximately 85% appear once; the ten largest clones hold roughly two thirds. The specimen comprised CD4+ or CD8+ T cells sorted from blood, sampled in a trial of the OX40 agonist ivuxolimab. These receptors were taken from an adult with an advanced solid tumor such as melanoma, head and neck, liver or kidney cancer. The CDR3 runs from the conserved cysteine through the conserved F or W. D genes are given only for firm matches. Clone size is stated in some rows and not others, as once, few, many or a class when expanded.

>TRBV29-1|.|.|TRBJ2-1
TGCAGCGTTGGGCTAGTAGACTACAATGAGCAGTTCTTC
CSVGLVDYNEQFF
>TRBV11-2|TRBD1|.|TRBJ2-1
TGTGCCAGCAGCTTCCAGACAGGGGGGAATGAGCAGTTCTTC
CASSFQTGGNEQFF
>TRBV6-4|TRBD1|.|TRBJ1-1
TGTGCCAGCAGGGGGACAGGGTTGGGGACTGAAGCTTTCTTT
CASRGTGLGTEAFF
>TRBV10-3|.|.|TRBJ1-1
TGTGCCATCAGAGACGGGGGTAACACTGAAGCTTTCTTT
CAIRDGGNTEAFF
>TRBV27|.|once|TRBJ2-5
TGTGCCAGCAGCCATGGCGGGAAAGAGACCCAGTACTTC
CASSHGGKETQYF
>TRBV6-5|TRBD1|.|TRBJ1-4
TGTGCCAGCAGGATTCAGGGGGTAGCTAATGAAAAACTGTTTTTT
CASRIQGVANEKLFF
>TRBV9|.|.|TRBJ1-2
TGTGCCAGCAGCTGGGGGCAGGCAAACGAATACAACTATGGCTACACCTTC
CASSWGQANEYNYGYTF
>TRBV19|.|.|TRBJ1-1
TGTGCCAGTAGTTGGACGAACACTGAAGCTTTCTTT
CASSWTNTEAFF
>TRBV19|.|.|TRBJ1-5
TGTGCCAGTAGTATTAGAGGGATAGATAGCAATCAGCCCCAGCATTTT
CASSIRGIDSNQPQHF
>TRBV19|TRBD1|medium-sized|TRBJ2-1
TGTGCCAGTAGTACGGGGACAGGAACCTACAATGAGCAGTTCTTC
CASSTGTGTYNEQFF
>TRBV10-1|.|.|TRBJ1-1
TGCGCCAGCAGTCCGGGACGATACACTGAAGCTTTCTTT
CASSPGRYTEAFF
>TRBV28|.|few|TRBJ1-1
TGTGCCAGCAGAACAGAGGGGATGGGCACTGAAGCTTTCTTT
CASRTEGMGTEAFF
>TRBV9|TRBD2|.|TRBJ2-2
TGTGCCAGCAGCGTAGGAGCGGGAGGGGAGCTGTTTTTT
CASSVGAGGELFF
>TRBV27|.|.|TRBJ2-5
TGTGCCAGCAGTTTATCGGGCGGGGCCCAGTACTTC
CASSLSGGAQYF
>TRBV6-5|.|.|TRBJ2-7
TGTGCCAGCAGTGCCGGTGGGGGGACCGAGCAGTACTTC
CASSAGGGTEQYF
>TRBV28|TRBD2|.|TRBJ2-7
TGTGCCAGCAGTTCCATGACGGAGCTTCTAGCGGGAGCAAACTACGAGCAGTACTTC
CASSSMTELLAGANYEQYF
>TRBV28|.|.|TRBJ2-1
TGTGCCAGCAGAAGGAGACCAAGCTCCTACAATGAGCAGTTCTTC
CASRRRPSSYNEQFF
>TRBV4-1|TRBD2|.|TRBJ2-3
TGCGCCAGCAGCCAAGTTTCTAGCGGGATTACAACAGATACGCAGTATTTT
CASSQVSSGITTDTQYF
>TRBV27|TRBD2|.|TRBJ2-7
TGTGCCAGCAGTTCGATGGGCGGGAGTGGGAGGGAGCAGTACTTC
CASSSMGGSGREQYF
>TRBV11-1|.|.|TRBJ2-5
TGTGCCAGCAGCTTGGGGGGGCTAGCGGTTCAAGAGACCCAGTACTTC
CASSLGGLAVQETQYF
>TRBV27|.|.|TRBJ2-1
TGTGCATGCGGGGTTTACAATGAGCAGTTCTTC
CACGVYNEQFF
>TRBV7-9|TRBD2|.|TRBJ2-3
TGTGCCAGCAGCTATCCCCTTAGCGGGGGGTACACAGATACGCAGTATTTT
CASSYPLSGGYTDTQYF
>TRBV11-1|.|medium-sized|TRBJ1-4
TGTGCCAGCAGCTCCTTCTTGGTGGGGAGTGAAAAACTGTTTTTT
CASSSFLVGSEKLFF
>TRBV19|.|.|TRBJ1-5
TGTGCCAGTAGTACTAGGGGCAATCAGCCCCAGCATTTT
CASSTRGNQPQHF
>TRBV18|TRBD1|few|TRBJ2-5
TGTGCCAGCTCACCTCCGGGACAGGGGGTCGGCGAGACCCAGTACTTC
CASSPPGQGVGETQYF
>TRBV29-1|TRBD1|.|TRBJ2-1
TGCAGCGTTGGGACAGGGAACAATGAGCAGTTCTTC
CSVGTGNNEQFF
>TRBV11-2|TRBD2|.|TRBJ2-5
TGTGCCAGCAGCTGGGGGGTAGGACTAGCGCGTACCCAAGAGACCCAGTACTTC
CASSWGVGLARTQETQYF
>TRBV6-5|.|.|TRBJ1-1
TGTGCCAGCAGTTACTCGTCCCCCTACGCTGAAGCTTTCTTT
CASSYSSPYAEAFF
>TRBV7-6|TRBD2|.|TRBJ2-5
TGTGCCAGCAGCTTTTTTCGAGAGGTAGCGGGTGGAGAGCAGTACTTC
CASSFFREVAGGEQYF
>TRBV11-2|.|.|TRBJ2-7
TGTGCCAGCAGCTTCGGGATTTACGAGCAGTACTTC
CASSFGIYEQYF
>TRBV4-1|TRBD1|.|TRBJ2-7
TGCGCCAGCAGCCACGACAGGGGGTACGAGCAGTACTTC
CASSHDRGYEQYF
>TRBV11-3|.|.|TRBJ2-1
TGTGCCAGCAGCTCGTCCTTAGAGGGAGGGGGTTTCAATGAGCAGTTCTTC
CASSSSLEGGGFNEQFF
>TRBV5-4|TRBD1|.|TRBJ2-3
TGTGCCAGCAGTGGCCGGACAGGGGGCACAGATACGCAGTATTTT
CASSGRTGGTDTQYF
>TRBV19|.|once|TRBJ2-2
TGTGCCAGTAGTATAGCTGCATCGAACACCGGGGAGCTGTTTTTT
CASSIAASNTGELFF
>TRBV6-5|.|.|TRBJ2-5
TGTGCCAGCAGTTACTCGAGCGGGACAGTAGAGACCCAGTACTTC
CASSYSSGTVETQYF
>TRBV27|TRBD1|.|TRBJ1-1
TGTGCCAGCAGTTATGGACAGGAGAACACTGAAGCTTTCTTT
CASSYGQENTEAFF
>TRBV6-1|TRBD2|.|TRBJ2-7
TGTGCCAGCAGTGAGCGGGGGACTAGCGGATACTACGAGCAGTACTTC
CASSERGTSGYYEQYF
>TRBV6-1|.|.|TRBJ2-7
TGTGCCAGCAAGACGGCGTCATTGAGTGAGCAGTACTTC
CASKTASLSEQYF
>TRBV5-1|.|.|TRBJ2-1
TGCGCCAGCAGCCCCACCCCGGGTCGAGACAATGAGCAGTTCTTC
CASSPTPGRDNEQFF
>TRBV6-5|.|.|TRBJ2-6
TGTGCCAGCAGTTACTCGGGTGTTGGGGCCAACGTCCTGACTTTC
CASSYSGVGANVLTF
>TRBV6-5|.|.|TRBJ2-2
TGTGCCAGCAGTTACTCCCCGGGGGGCGGCACCGGGGAGCTGTTTTTT
CASSYSPGGGTGELFF
>TRBV19|.|once|TRBJ2-2
TGTGCCAGTAGTATCTTGGGGAACACCGGGGAGCTGTTTTTT
CASSILGNTGELFF
>TRBV5-5|.|.|TRBJ2-7
TGTGCCAGCAGCTTGTTTTATTCTACAACCTACGAGCAGTACTTC
CASSLFYSTTYEQYF
>TRBV6-5|.|.|TRBJ2-7
TGTGCCAGCAGAGAGGGACCGAACTACGAGCAGTACTTC
CASREGPNYEQYF
>TRBV2|.|.|TRBJ1-1
TGTGCCAGTATTGACACGAACACTGAAGCTTTCTTT
CASIDTNTEAFF
>TRBV5-4|.|.|TRBJ2-1
TGTGCCAGCAGCTTGATAGGGGCCTACAATGAGCAGTTCTTC
CASSLIGAYNEQFF
>TRBV29-1|.|once|TRBJ2-1
TGCAGCGTTGATAACAATGAGCAGTTCTTC
CSVDNNEQFF
>TRBV30|.|.|TRBJ1-2
TGTGCCTGGAGTAAGATGACTGGACGGCCGAACTATGGCTACACCTTC
CAWSKMTGRPNYGYTF
>TRBV7-9|TRBD1|.|TRBJ1-1
TGTGCCAGCAGCCCCCTTGAGGGACAGCAAAACACTGAAGCTTTCTTT
CASSPLEGQQNTEAFF
>TRBV19|.|once|TRBJ2-7
TGTGCCAGTAGTATTGCTACAGGGTCCTACGAGCAGTACTTC
CASSIATGSYEQYF
>TRBV6-1|.|.|TRBJ2-5
TGTGCCAGCAGTGAAGTGGACCGTCAAGAGACCCAGTACTTC
CASSEVDRQETQYF
>TRBV7-8|.|once|TRBJ2-1
TGTGCCAGCAGCTTTCAGGACGGGCCCTACAATGAGCAGTTCTTC
CASSFQDGPYNEQFF
>TRBV19|.|.|TRBJ2-1
TGTGCCAGTAGTGATATTTCCCGCGGGGGCCCCAGGGATGAGCAGTTCTTC
CASSDISRGGPRDEQFF